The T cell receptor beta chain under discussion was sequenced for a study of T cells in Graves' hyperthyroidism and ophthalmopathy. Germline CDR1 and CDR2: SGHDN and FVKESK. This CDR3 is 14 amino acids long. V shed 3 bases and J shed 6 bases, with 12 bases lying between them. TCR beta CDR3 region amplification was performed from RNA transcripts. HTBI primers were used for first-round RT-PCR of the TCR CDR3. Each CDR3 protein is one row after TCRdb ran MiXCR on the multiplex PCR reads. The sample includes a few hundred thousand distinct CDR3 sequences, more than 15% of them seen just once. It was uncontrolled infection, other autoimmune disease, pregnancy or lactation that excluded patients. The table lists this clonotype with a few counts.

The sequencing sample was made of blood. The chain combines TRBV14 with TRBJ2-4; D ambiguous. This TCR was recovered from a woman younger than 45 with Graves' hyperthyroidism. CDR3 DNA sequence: TGTGCCAGCAGCCATGGGTTGGGATCAAACATTCAGTACTTC. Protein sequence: CASSHGLGSNIQYF.